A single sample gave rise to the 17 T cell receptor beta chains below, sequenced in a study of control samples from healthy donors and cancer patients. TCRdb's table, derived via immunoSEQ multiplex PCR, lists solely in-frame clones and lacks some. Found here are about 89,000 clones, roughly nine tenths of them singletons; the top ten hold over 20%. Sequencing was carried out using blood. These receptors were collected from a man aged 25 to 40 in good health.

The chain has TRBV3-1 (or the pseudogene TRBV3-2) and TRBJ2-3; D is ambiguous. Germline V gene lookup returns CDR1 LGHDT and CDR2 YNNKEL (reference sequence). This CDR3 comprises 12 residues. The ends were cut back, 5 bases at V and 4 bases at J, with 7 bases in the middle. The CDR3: CASSGRADTQYF. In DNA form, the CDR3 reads TGTGCCAGCAGCGGCCGGGCAGATACGCAGTATTTT.

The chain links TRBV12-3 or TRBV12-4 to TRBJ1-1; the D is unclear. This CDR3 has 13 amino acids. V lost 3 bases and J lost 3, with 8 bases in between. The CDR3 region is CASSFVRDTEAFF. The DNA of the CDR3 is TGTGCCAGCAGTTTTGTCCGGGACACTGAAGCTTTCTTT.

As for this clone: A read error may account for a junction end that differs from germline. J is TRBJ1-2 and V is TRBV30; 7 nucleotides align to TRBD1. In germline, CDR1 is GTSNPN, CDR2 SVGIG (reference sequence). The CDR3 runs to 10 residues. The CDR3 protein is CAYDRVARHF. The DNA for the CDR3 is TGTGCCTATGACAGGGTGGCTAGGCACTTC.

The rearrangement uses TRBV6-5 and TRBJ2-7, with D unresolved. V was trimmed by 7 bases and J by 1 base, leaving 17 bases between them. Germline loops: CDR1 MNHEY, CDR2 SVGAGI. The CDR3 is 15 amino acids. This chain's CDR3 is CASTPTLANSYEQYV. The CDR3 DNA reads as TGTGCCAGCACTCCGACACTGGCTAATTCCTACGAGCAGTACGTC.

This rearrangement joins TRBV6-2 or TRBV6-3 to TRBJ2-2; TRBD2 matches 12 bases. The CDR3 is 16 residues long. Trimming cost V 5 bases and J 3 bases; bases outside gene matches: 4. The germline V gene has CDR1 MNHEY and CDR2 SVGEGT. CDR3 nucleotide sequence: TGTGCCAGCAGTGCTAGCGGGGGGGCTGACACCGGGGAGCTGTTTTTT. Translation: CASSASGGADTGELFF.

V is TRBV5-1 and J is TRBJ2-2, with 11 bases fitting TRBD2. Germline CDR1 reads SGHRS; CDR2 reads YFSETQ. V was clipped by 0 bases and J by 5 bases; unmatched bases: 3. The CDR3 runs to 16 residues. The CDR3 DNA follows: TGCGCCAGCAGCTTGGGGGGGACTAGCGGAACCGGGGAGCTGTTTTTT. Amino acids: CASSLGGTSGTGELFF.

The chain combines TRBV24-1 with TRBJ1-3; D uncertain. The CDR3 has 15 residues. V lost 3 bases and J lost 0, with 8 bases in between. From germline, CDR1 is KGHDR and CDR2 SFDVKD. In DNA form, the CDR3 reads TGTGCCACCAGTGATGGACGGGCCTCTGGAAACACCATATATTTT. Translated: CATSDGRASGNTIYF.

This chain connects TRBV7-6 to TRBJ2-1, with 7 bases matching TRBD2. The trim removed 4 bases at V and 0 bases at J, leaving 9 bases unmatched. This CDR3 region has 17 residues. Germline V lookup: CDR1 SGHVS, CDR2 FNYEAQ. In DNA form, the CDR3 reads TGTGCCAGCAGCTCTAGCGGATACCTCAGCTCCTACAATGAGCAGTTCTTC. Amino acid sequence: CASSSSGYLSSYNEQFF.

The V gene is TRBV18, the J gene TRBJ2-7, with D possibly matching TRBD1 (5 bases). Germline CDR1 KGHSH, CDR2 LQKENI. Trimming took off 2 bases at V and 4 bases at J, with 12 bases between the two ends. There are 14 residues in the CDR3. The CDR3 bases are TGTGCCAGCTCACCAGAGGCAGGGTTTTACGAGCAGTACGTC. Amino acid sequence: CASSPEAGFYEQYV.

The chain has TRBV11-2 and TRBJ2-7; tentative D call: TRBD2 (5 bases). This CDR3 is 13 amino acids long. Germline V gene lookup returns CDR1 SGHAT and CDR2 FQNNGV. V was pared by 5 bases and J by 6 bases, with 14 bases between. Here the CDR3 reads CASSPNRGREQYV. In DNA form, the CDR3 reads TGTGCCAGCAGCCCCAACAGAGGGCGCGAGCAGTACGTC.

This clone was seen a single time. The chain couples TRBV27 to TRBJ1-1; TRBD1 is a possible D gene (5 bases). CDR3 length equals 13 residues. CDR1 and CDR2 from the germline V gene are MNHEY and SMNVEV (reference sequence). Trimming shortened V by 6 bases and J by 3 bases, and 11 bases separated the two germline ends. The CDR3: CASSRGSHTEAFF. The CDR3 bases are TGTGCCAGCAGCCGGGGCTCGCACACTGAAGCTTTCTTT.

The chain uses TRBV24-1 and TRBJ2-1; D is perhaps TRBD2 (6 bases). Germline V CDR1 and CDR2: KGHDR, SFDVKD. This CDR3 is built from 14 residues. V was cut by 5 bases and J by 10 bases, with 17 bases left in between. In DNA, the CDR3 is TGTGCCACCAGTGCACTTCCGGGTGGGGGGGAGCAGTTCTTC. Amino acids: CATSALPGGGEQFF.

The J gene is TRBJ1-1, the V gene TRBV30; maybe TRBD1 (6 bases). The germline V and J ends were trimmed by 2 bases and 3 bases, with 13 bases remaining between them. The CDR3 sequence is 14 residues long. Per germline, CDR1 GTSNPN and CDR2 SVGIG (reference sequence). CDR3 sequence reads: CAWSRGSLDTEAFF. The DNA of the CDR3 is TGTGCCTGGAGTAGGGGGAGCTTGGACACTGAAGCTTTCTTT. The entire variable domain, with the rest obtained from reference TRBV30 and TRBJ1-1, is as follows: SQTIHQWPATLVQPVGSPLSLECTVEGTSNPNLYWYRQAAGRGLQLLFYSVGIGQISSEVPQNLSASRPQDRQFILSSKKLLLSDSGFYLCAWSRGSLDTEAFFGQGTRLTVV.

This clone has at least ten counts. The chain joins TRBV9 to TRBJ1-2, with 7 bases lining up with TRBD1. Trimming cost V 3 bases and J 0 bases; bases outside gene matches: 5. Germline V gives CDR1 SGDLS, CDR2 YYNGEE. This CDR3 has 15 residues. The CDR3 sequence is CASSAWTGTNYGYTF. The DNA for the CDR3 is TGTGCCAGCAGCGCTTGGACAGGCACTAACTATGGCTACACCTTC.

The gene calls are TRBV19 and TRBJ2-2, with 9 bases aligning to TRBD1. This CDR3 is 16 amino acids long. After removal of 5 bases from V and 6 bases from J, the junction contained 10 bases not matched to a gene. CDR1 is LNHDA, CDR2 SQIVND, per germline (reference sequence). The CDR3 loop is CASSAYTGGQAGELFF. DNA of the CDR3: TGTGCCAGTAGTGCCTACACAGGGGGCCAGGCCGGGGAGCTGTTTTTT.

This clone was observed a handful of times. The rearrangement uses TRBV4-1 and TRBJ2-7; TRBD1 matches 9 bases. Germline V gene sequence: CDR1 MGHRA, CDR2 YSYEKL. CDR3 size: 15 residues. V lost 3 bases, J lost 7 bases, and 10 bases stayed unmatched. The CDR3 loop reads CASSQGPGTGFEQYV. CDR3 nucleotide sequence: TGCGCCAGCAGCCAGGGTCCCGGGACAGGGTTTGAGCAGTACGTC.

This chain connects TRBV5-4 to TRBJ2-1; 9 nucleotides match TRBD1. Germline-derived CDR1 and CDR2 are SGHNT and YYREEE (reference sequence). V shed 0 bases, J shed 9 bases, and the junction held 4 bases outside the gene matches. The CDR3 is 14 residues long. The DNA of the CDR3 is TGTGCCAGCAGCTTGGGGACAGGGGCGGGTGAGCAGTTCTTC. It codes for CASSLGTGAGEQFF.